This TCR beta chain was identified during a study of T cell responses to AZD1222 COVID-19 vaccine. Whole-study findings and limits: Donor demographics were predominantly white British with a female majority; clonal diversity may be underestimated. The study found Spike-specific TCR breadth and depth rose after two AZD1222 doses. Baseline serostatus was positive in only a handful of AZD1222 recipients. Scientists sampled the repertoires only once the peak T cell response had passed.

Profiled with immunoSEQ multiplex PCR; TCRdb holds only in-frame clones, not every one. The sample shows 90,000 to 150,000 clones, around 89% of them seen only once. This clone is a singleton in its sample. The antigen is undetermined. Losses at the gene ends were 0 bases for V and 5 bases for J; bases not matched to a gene: 6. Germline V CDR1 and CDR2: SGDLS, YYNGEE. The CDR3 spans 15 residues. The clonotype comes from an adult who received the AZD1222 COVID-19 vaccine. The source was peripheral blood, collected 28 days after the second AZD1222 dose. This rearrangement joins TRBV9 to TRBJ2-7; the match to TRBD2 covers 9 bases. The CDR3 nucleotides read TGTGCCAGCAGCGTAGGCGGGGGGGCGGTTAACGAGCAGTACTTC. Residues: CASSVGGGAVNEQYF.